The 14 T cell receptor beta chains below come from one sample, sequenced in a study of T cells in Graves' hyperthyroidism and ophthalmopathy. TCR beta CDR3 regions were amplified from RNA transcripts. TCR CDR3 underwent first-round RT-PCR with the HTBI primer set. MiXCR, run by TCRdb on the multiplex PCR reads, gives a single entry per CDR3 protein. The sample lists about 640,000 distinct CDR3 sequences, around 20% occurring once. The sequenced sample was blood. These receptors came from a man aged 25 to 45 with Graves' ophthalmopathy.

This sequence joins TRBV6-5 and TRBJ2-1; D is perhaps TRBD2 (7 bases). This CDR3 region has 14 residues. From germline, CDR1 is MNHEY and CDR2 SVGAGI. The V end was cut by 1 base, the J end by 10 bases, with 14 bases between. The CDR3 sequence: CASSYFSRGGEQFF. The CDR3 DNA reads TGTGCCAGCAGTTACTTCTCTAGGGGGGGCGAGCAGTTCTTC.

This chain's CDR3 is CSAQTGTYEQYF. DNA of the CDR3: TGCAGCGCCCAGACAGGTACCTACGAGCAGTACTTC. The chain joins TRBV29-1 to TRBJ2-7; D possibly corresponds to TRBD1 (6 bases). Germline V gene lookup returns CDR1 SQVTM and CDR2 ANQGSEA. Trimming left V 7 bases short and J 2 bases short, with 12 bases between. There are 12 residues in the CDR3.

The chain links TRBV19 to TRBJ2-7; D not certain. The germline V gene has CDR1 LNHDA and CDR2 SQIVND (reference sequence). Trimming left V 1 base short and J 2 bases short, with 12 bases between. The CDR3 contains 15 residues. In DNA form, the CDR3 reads TGTGCCAGTAGTATAGCGTACGACTCAGCCTACGAGCAGTACTTC. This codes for CASSIAYDSAYEQYF.

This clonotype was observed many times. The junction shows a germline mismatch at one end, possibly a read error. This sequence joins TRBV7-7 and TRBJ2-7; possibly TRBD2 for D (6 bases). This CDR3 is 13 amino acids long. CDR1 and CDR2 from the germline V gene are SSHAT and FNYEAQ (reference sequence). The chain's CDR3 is CASSLAVGAEQYF. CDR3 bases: TGTGCTAGCAGCTTAGCGGTTGGTGCCGAGCAGTACTTC.

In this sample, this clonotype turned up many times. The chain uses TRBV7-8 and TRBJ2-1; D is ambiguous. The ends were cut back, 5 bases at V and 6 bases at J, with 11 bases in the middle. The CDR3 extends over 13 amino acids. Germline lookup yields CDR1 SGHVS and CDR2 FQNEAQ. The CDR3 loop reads CASSLRTVNEQFF. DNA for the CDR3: TGTGCCAGCAGCCTCCGGACCGTCAATGAGCAGTTCTTC. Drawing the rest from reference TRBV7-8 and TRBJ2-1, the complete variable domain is GAGVSQSPRYKVAKRGQDVALRCDPISGHVSLFWYQQALGQGPEFLTYFQNEAQLDKSGLPSDRFFAERPEGSVSTLKIQRTQQEDSAVYLCASSLRTVNEQFFGPGTRLTVL.

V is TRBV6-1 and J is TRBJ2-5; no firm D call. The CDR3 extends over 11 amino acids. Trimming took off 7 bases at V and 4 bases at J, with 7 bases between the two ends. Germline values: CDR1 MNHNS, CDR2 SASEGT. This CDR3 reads CASKVSETQYF. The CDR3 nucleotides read TGTGCCAGCAAGGTTTCAGAGACCCAGTACTTC.

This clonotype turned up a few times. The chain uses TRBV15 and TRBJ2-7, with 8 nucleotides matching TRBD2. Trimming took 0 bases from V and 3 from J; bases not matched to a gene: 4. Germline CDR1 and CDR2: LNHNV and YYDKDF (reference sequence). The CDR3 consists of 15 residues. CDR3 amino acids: CATSRDPSGFYEQYF. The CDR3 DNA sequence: TGTGCCACCAGCAGAGACCCTAGCGGGTTCTACGAGCAGTACTTC.

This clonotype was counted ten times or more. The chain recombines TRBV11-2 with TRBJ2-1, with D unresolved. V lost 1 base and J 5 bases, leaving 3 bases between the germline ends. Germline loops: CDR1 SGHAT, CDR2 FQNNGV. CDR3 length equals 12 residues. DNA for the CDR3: TGTGCCAGCAGCTTAGTAGACAATGAGCAGTTCTTC. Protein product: CASSLVDNEQFF.

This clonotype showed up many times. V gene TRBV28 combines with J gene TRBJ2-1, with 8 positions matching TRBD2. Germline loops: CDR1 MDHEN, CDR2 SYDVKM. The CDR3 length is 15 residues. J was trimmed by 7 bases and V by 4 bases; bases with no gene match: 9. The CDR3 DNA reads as TGTGCCAGCAGTTCCGGGACTAGGGGGGAAAATGAGCAGTTCTTC. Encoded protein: CASSSGTRGENEQFF.

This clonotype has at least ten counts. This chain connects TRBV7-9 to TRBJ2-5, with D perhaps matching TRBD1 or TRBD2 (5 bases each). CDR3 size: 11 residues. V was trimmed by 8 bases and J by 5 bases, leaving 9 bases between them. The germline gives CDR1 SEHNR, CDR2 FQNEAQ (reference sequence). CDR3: CASVWGETQYF. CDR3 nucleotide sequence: TGTGCCAGCGTCTGGGGGGAGACCCAGTACTTC.

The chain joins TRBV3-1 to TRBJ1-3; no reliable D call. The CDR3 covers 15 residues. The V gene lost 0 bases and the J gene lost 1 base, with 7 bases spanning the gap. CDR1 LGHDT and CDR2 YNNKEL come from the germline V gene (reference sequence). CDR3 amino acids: CASSQDAASGNTIYF. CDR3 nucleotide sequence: TGTGCCAGCAGCCAAGATGCGGCGTCTGGAAACACCATATATTTT.

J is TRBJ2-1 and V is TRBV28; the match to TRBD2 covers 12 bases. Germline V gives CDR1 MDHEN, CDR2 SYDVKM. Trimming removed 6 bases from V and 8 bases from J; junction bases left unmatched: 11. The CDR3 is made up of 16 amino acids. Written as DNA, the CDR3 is TGTGCCAGCAGCCGTCTCCTAGCGGGAGGGTTCGATGAGCAGTTCTTC. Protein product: CASSRLLAGGFDEQFF.

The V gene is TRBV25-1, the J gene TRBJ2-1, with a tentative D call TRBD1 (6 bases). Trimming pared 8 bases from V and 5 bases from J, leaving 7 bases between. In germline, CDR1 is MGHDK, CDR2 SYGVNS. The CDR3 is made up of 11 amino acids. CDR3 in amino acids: CASGDNNEQFF. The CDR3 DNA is TGTGCCAGCGGGGACAACAATGAGCAGTTCTTC.

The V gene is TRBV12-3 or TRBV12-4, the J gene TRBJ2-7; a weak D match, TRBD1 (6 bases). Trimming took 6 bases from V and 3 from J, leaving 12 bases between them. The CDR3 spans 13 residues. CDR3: CASSMTGSYEQYF. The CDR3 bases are TGTGCCAGCAGCATGACAGGAAGCTACGAGCAGTACTTC.